The 15 T cell receptor beta chains below come from one sample, sequenced in a study of shared clonotypes between healthy human individuals. The method was immunoSEQ multiplex PCR; TCRdb's version includes in-frame clones alone and lacks a portion of them. The sample has a few million clones, approximately 96% seen once. The sequenced sample consisted of naive CD4+ T cells sorted from blood. The subset is: CD45RA+ positively selected. The receptor set was obtained from a man between 18 and 35 years old in good health.

As regards this clone: Other DNA sequences from this sample encode an identical CDR3 as well. The chain recombines TRBV20-1 with TRBJ2-1; D is unresolved. Trimming cost V 3 bases and J 9 bases, with 9 bases left between them. The CDR3 extends over 11 amino acids. Germline CDR1 and CDR2: DFQATT and SNEGSKA (reference sequence). The CDR3 protein is CSASDGGEQFF. The CDR3 DNA is TGCAGTGCTAGTGATGGCGGTGAGCAGTTCTTC.

The chain links TRBV11-2 to TRBJ1-3; D gene uncertain. The V gene lost 7 bases and the J gene lost 2 bases, with 9 bases spanning the gap. CDR3 size: 13 residues. Germline CDR1 is SGHAT and CDR2 is FQNNGV. In DNA, the CDR3 is TGTGCCAGCATGCAGGATCCTGGAAACACCATATATTTT. Translated, it gives CASMQDPGNTIYF. The complete variable domain, with remaining parts taken from reference TRBV11-2 and TRBJ1-3, reads EAGVAQSPRYKIIEKRQSVAFWCNPISGHATLYWYQQILGQGPKLLIQFQNNGVVDDSQLPKDRFSAERLKGVDSTLKIQPAKLEDSAVYLCASMQDPGNTIYFGEGSWLTVV.

The chain joins TRBV6-5 to TRBJ2-1; D tentatively reads TRBD1 or TRBD2 (5 bases each). V was pared by 8 bases and J by 4 bases, with 12 bases between. The CDR3 runs 13 residues. CDR1 is MNHEY, CDR2 SVGAGI, per germline. The CDR3 bases are TGTGCCAGCGGAAGGGACCTTTACAATGAGCAGTTCTTC. Its protein product is CASGRDLYNEQFF.

The chain couples TRBV28 to TRBJ1-2; D call uncertain. From germline, CDR1 is MDHEN and CDR2 SYDVKM. This CDR3 spans 15 amino acids. V dropped 5 bases and J dropped 0 bases, with 13 bases sitting between them. This chain's CDR3 is CASSPPLTTNYGYTF. CDR3 sequence (DNA): TGTGCCAGCAGTCCACCCCTCACTACTAACTATGGCTACACCTTC.

The chain is built from TRBV7-8 and TRBJ2-3; tentative D call: TRBD1 (5 bases). The CDR3 has 13 residues. The germline V gene encodes CDR1 SGHVS and CDR2 FQNEAQ. V lost 6 bases to trimming and J lost 2 bases, with 9 bases between them. The CDR3 spells CASSSGYTDTQYF. CDR3 in DNA: TGTGCCAGCAGTTCAGGGTACACAGATACGCAGTATTTT.

The chain combines TRBV6-5 with TRBJ2-7; 7 bases are a match to TRBD1. Trimming took 2 bases from V and 0 from J; bases not matched to a gene: 7. CDR1 and CDR2 from the germline V gene are MNHEY and SVGAGI. The CDR3 loop spans 16 amino acids. The CDR3 loop reads CASSYRDRGSSYEQYF. DNA of the CDR3: TGTGCCAGCAGTTACCGGGACAGAGGTAGCTCCTACGAGCAGTACTTC.

About this clone: One end of the junction does not line up with germline, which may come from a read error. The J gene is TRBJ2-2, the V gene TRBV7-7; either TRBD1 or TRBD2 may supply D (6 bases each). The germline CDR1 and CDR2 sequences are SSHAT and FNYEAQ (reference sequence). There are 15 residues in the CDR3. This chain's CDR3 is CASSHRRGYGGELFF. In DNA, the CDR3 is TGTGCTAGCAGCCACAGGAGGGGGTACGGCGGGGAGCTGTTTTTT.

CDR3 coding DNA: TGTGCCAGCAGTTACGGAGGGACCGGCTCCTACGAGCAGTACTTC. Its translation: CASSYGGTGSYEQYF. The J gene is TRBJ2-7, the V gene TRBV6-5, with D tentatively TRBD2 (6 bases). The V and J ends lost 2 bases and 0 bases respectively, with 11 bases between them. Per the germline V gene, CDR1 is MNHEY and CDR2 is SVGAGI. The CDR3 has 15 residues.

V usage is TRBV10-1 and J usage is TRBJ1-1; D gene ambiguous. The CDR3 is 13 amino acids. The V and J ends lost 5 bases and 0 bases respectively, with 7 bases between them. Germline V lookup: CDR1 WNHNN, CDR2 SYGVQD (reference sequence). CDR3 region: CASSPGLNTEAFF. CDR3 DNA sequence: TGCGCCAGCAGTCCCGGACTGAACACTGAAGCTTTCTTT.

This chain links TRBV5-5 with TRBJ1-6; TRBD1 aligns across 7 bases. This CDR3 has 16 amino acids. Germline V gene sequence: CDR1 SGHKS, CDR2 YYEKEE (reference sequence). Trimming at V came to 0 bases and at J to 6 bases, leaving 6 bases not matched to a gene. As DNA, the CDR3 is TGTGCCAGCAGCTTGGGACAAGGGGGCCTTAATTCACCCCTCCACTTT. Protein sequence: CASSLGQGGLNSPLHF.

V is TRBV9 and J is TRBJ1-2, with D unclear. CDR1 and CDR2 (germline): SGDLS, YYNGEE. This CDR3 is 16 amino acids long. V lost 5 bases to trimming and J lost 0 bases, with 17 bases between them. CDR3 sequence: CASSMEGPSANYGYTF. DNA for the CDR3: TGTGCCAGCAGTATGGAGGGCCCCTCAGCTAACTATGGCTACACCTTC.

The V gene is TRBV5-4, the J gene TRBJ1-1; D might be TRBD1 (6 bases). CDR3 size: 19 residues. V lost 0 bases and J lost 0, with 21 bases in between. Per the germline V gene, CDR1 is SGHNT and CDR2 is YYREEE (reference sequence). CDR3 region: CASSLVRGTKLGMNTEAFF. In nucleotides, the CDR3 is TGTGCCAGCAGCTTGGTGAGGGGGACGAAGCTCGGTATGAACACTGAAGCTTTCTTT.

V usage is TRBV20-1 and J usage is TRBJ2-5, with a weak D call TRBD2 (5 bases). CDR3 size: 11 residues. Trimming took off 7 bases at V and 4 bases at J, with 10 bases between the two ends. In germline, CDR1 is DFQATT, CDR2 SNEGSKA (reference sequence). The CDR3 loop reads CSGVSGETQYF. For the CDR3, the DNA is TGCAGTGGGGTGAGCGGAGAGACCCAGTACTTC.

This rearrangement joins TRBV5-1 to TRBJ1-2, with TRBD1 matching over 10 bases. Germline values: CDR1 SGHRS, CDR2 YFSETQ. V dropped 4 bases and J dropped 8; count of bases not matched to a gene: 11. This CDR3 spans 15 amino acids. CDR3 residues: CASSIDDRGPGGYTF. In DNA, the CDR3 is TGCGCCAGCAGCATAGATGACAGGGGGCCGGGAGGCTACACCTTC.

The chain recombines TRBV9 with TRBJ1-2; D unclear. CDR1 is SGDLS and CDR2 is YYNGEE in the germline V gene. CDR3 length equals 13 residues. V gave up 1 base and J gave up 5 bases, with 9 bases separating them. CDR3: CASSVNLEYGYTF. The CDR3, as DNA: TGTGCCAGCAGCGTAAACCTAGAGTATGGCTACACCTTC. The full variable domain, with the rest looked up from reference TRBV9 and TRBJ1-2, is DSGVTQTPKHLITATGQRVTLRCSPRSGDLSVYWYQQSLDQGLQFLIQYYNGEERAKGNILERFSAQQFPDLHSELNLSSLELGDSALYFCASSVNLEYGYTFGSGTRLTVV.